A single sample is the source of the 3 T cell receptor beta chains below, sequenced in a study of T cell clonality in common variable immunodeficiency. The data were produced by immunoSEQ multiplex PCR, yet TCRdb's version contains in-frame clones alone and is incomplete. This sample carries roughly 48,000 clones, none of them present only once. Sequencing was performed on peripheral blood mononuclear cells. These receptors all stem from a person between 18 and 69 years old in good health.

This clone occurred many times. The CDR3 reads CASRSPQGSNTGELFF. The CDR3 bases that were read are TGTGCCAGTCGCTCCCCGCAGGGATCGAACACCGGGGAG. The J gene is TRBJ2-2, the V gene TRBV19, with D possibly being TRBD1 (5 bases). The CDR3 is cut off 3 residues early in the read; its end comes from the germline J gene. Germline loops: CDR1 LNHDA, CDR2 SQIVND (reference sequence). CDR3 length equals 16 residues. The V end lost 8 bases, the J end lost 0 bases, and 16 bases lay between the germline ends.

This clone has a count of ten or more. Coverage ceases 3 residues before the CDR3 finishes, and the germline J gene fills in the end. The chain employs TRBV20-1 and TRBJ2-5, with D possibly TRBD1 on 7 matching bases. The CDR3 is 16 amino acids. Germline values: CDR1 DFQATT, CDR2 SNEGSKA (reference sequence). Trimming cost V 3 bases and J 1 base, with 18 bases left between them. Incomplete CDR3 DNA: TGCAGTGCTAGTAAGGGGGCTAGCGCCTTCCAAGAGACC. Protein sequence: CSASKGASAFQET. The entire CDR3 protein is CSASKGASAFQETQYF.

This clone was seen at least ten times. The missing CDR3 end, 3 residues past where the read stops, is filled in from the germline J gene. The chain carries TRBV5-5 and TRBJ2-7; tentatively, D is TRBD1 or TRBD2 (5 bases each). V dropped 3 bases and J dropped 3 bases, with 16 bases sitting between them. This CDR3 spans 15 amino acids. Germline CDR1 SGHKS, CDR2 YYEKEE (reference sequence). The covered CDR3 bases are TGTGCCAGCAGCTCGTCTACGTTGAGGGGCTACGAG. Encoded protein: CASSSSTLRGYE. The entire CDR3 protein is CASSSSTLRGYEQYF.